The next 27 T cell receptor beta chains were all read from a single sample in a study of post-analysis software for immune sequencing data. The study, taken as a whole, reports: A few TRBV segments (TRBV5-6, TRBV5-1 and TRBV20-1 among them) occurred more frequently in patients than in controls.

No antigens are known for them. Included in the TCR beta cDNA libraries were unique molecular identifiers. TCRdb processed the PCR reads anew with MiXCR; each CDR3 protein has one entry. Here the sample spans a few hundred thousand distinct CDR3 sequences, 30% to 40% being singletons. The sequenced sample was blood. These receptors all stem from a girl aged 2 to 17 with multiple sclerosis.

This rearrangement joins TRBV18 to TRBJ1-1; D might be TRBD1 (5 bases). Trimming shortened V by 2 bases and J by 3 bases, and 13 bases separated the two germline ends. Germline lookup yields CDR1 KGHSH and CDR2 LQKENI. The CDR3 contains 15 residues. The CDR3 spells CASSPREGRDTEAFF. CDR3 nucleotides: TGTGCCAGCTCACCAAGGGAGGGGAGAGACACTGAAGCTTTCTTT.

This clonotype turned up a few times. This rearrangement joins TRBV5-1 to TRBJ2-1; D could derive from TRBD1 or TRBD2 (5 bases each). V dropped 4 bases and J dropped 2 bases, with 13 bases sitting between them. The CDR3 is 15 amino acids. Per germline, CDR1 SGHRS and CDR2 YFSETQ. The DNA for the CDR3 is TGCGCCAGCAGCCTCTTTCAGGGACCCTACAATGAGCAGTTCTTC. Residues: CASSLFQGPYNEQFF. Drawing the rest from reference TRBV5-1 and TRBJ2-1, the complete variable domain is KAGVTQTPRYLIKTRGQQVTLSCSPISGHRSVSWYQQTPGQGLQFLFEYFSETQRNKGNFPGRFSGRQFSNSRSEMNVSTLELGDSALYLCASSLFQGPYNEQFFGPGTRLTVL.

The chain employs TRBV5-1 and TRBJ2-1; the match to TRBD2 covers 10 bases. V lost 4 bases to trimming and J lost 4 bases; unmatched junction nucleotides: 5. Germline V gene sequence: CDR1 SGHRS, CDR2 YFSETQ. CDR3 size: 15 residues. The CDR3 DNA reads as TGCGCCAGCAGCCCCGGGACTAGCGTATACAATGAGCAGTTCTTC. Amino acid sequence: CASSPGTSVYNEQFF.

The sample holds a few counts of this clonotype. The chain couples TRBV27 to TRBJ2-6, with a possible D match to TRBD1 (7 bases). In germline, CDR1 is MNHEY, CDR2 SMNVEV (reference sequence). V shed 3 bases and J shed 6 bases, with 18 bases lying between them. The CDR3 is 17 residues long. CDR3 coding DNA: TGTGCCAGCAGTTTGATCGGAGGGGGCCCCGTGGCCAACGTCCTGACTTTC. Translation gives CASSLIGGGPVANVLTF.

This clonotype was counted only a few times. This chain uses TRBV9 with TRBJ2-5, with 15 positions matching TRBD2. Germline loops: CDR1 SGDLS, CDR2 YYNGEE. This CDR3 has 16 residues. V lost 3 bases, J lost 2 bases, and 2 bases stayed unmatched. Written as DNA, the CDR3 is TGTGCCAGCAGCGCCGGACTAGCGGGGGGGCAAGAGACCCAGTACTTC. This codes for CASSAGLAGGQETQYF. The full variable domain, in which reference TRBV9 and TRBJ2-5 provide the parts outside the CDR3, is DSGVTQTPKHLITATGQRVTLRCSPRSGDLSVYWYQQSLDQGLQFLIQYYNGEERAKGNILERFSAQQFPDLHSELNLSSLELGDSALYFCASSAGLAGGQETQYFGPGTRLLVL.

The rearrangement links TRBV28 to TRBJ2-5; TRBD2 might be the D (5 bases). CDR3 length: 16 residues. Germline values: CDR1 MDHEN, CDR2 SYDVKM. V lost 3 bases to trimming and J lost 5 bases, with 19 bases between them. CDR3 sequence: CASSFQADFEGETQYF. The DNA for the CDR3 is TGTGCCAGCAGTTTTCAAGCAGACTTCGAGGGCGAGACCCAGTACTTC.

The chain couples TRBV7-9 to TRBJ1-1; tentatively, D is TRBD1 (5 bases). The CDR3 has 14 residues. The germline gives CDR1 SEHNR, CDR2 FQNEAQ (reference sequence). Trimming removed 1 base from V and 4 bases from J, with 10 bases in between. The CDR3 sequence: CASSLEGMTTEAFF. As DNA, the CDR3 is TGTGCCAGCAGCTTAGAGGGGATGACCACTGAAGCTTTCTTT.

In the case of this clonotype: Relative to the germline gene, one junction end is altered; a read error may explain this. V is TRBV12-3 or TRBV12-4 and J is TRBJ2-5, with 13 bases fitting TRBD2. The CDR3 extends over 15 amino acids. In nucleotides, the CDR3 is TGCGCCAGCAGTTCAACTAGCGGGGGGGAAGAGGCCCAGTACTTC. Residues: CASSSTSGGEEAQYF.

This clonotype was observed many times. V gene TRBV4-1 combines with J gene TRBJ1-2; TRBD1 is a possible D gene (5 bases). In germline, CDR1 is MGHRA, CDR2 YSYEKL. The CDR3 is 15 amino acids. The ends were cut back, 4 bases at V and 4 bases at J, with 16 bases in the middle. CDR3 sequence: CASSRELTEAYGYTF. CDR3 nucleotide sequence: TGCGCCAGCAGCCGAGAACTGACAGAAGCCTATGGCTACACCTTC.

The rearrangement uses TRBV29-1 and TRBJ2-7; a weak D match, TRBD1 (5 bases). The last part of the DNA fits TRBJ2-5 better; the J call may be wrong. This CDR3 spans 15 amino acids. The germline gives CDR1 SQVTM, CDR2 ANQGSEA. CDR3 sequence: CSVRGRASIQETQYF. The DNA for the CDR3 is TGCAGCGTTCGCGGCAGGGCGTCGATACAAGAGACCCAGTACTTC.

This clonotype has only a few counts. The gene calls are TRBV29-1 and TRBJ1-2, with a weak D call TRBD1 (5 bases). The CDR3 runs to 12 residues. Germline-derived CDR1 and CDR2 are SQVTM and ANQGSEA. V was pared by 6 bases and J by 6 bases, with 14 bases between. The CDR3 region is CSVARTNHGYTF. In DNA form, the CDR3 reads TGCAGCGTGGCCCGGACAAATCATGGCTACACCTTC.

The rearrangement uses TRBV11-2 and TRBJ2-1; 9 bases fit TRBD2. The J segment lost 8 bases and the V segment lost 3 bases, leaving 8 bases of the junction unmatched. The germline V gene has CDR1 SGHAT and CDR2 FQNNGV. CDR3 length equals 15 residues. The CDR3 loop reads CASSFGGGATDEQFF. The CDR3 DNA follows: TGTGCCAGCAGCTTCGGCGGGGGGGCAACGGATGAGCAGTTCTTC.

This clonotype was observed a few times. The V call is TRBV7-3, the J call TRBJ2-7, with 7 bases fitting TRBD2. V lost 5 bases and J lost 3; bases outside the gene matches: 1. From germline, CDR1 is SGHTA and CDR2 FQGTGA. The CDR3 runs to 12 residues. Here the CDR3 reads CASSGGGYEQYF. The DNA for the CDR3 is TGTGCCAGCAGCGGGGGGGGCTACGAGCAGTACTTC. Full variable domain (rest looked up from reference TRBV7-3 and TRBJ2-7): GAGVSQTPSNKVTEKGKYVELRCDPISGHTALYWYRQSLGQGPEFLIYFQGTGAADDSGLPNDRFFAVRPEGSVSTLKIQRTERGDSAVYLCASSGGGYEQYFGPGTRLTVT.

This clonotype was seen more than once but under ten times. This chain joins TRBV6-6 and TRBJ2-1; D unresolved. The CDR3 totals 14 residues. Germline V lookup: CDR1 MNHNY, CDR2 SVGAGI (reference sequence). Trimming took 8 bases from V and 7 from J, leaving 18 bases between them. DNA for the CDR3: TGTGCCAGCTCCCAGGTAGAGGAGACGAATGAGCAGTTCTTC. Amino acids: CASSQVEETNEQFF.

The chain links TRBV5-4 to TRBJ2-3; 8 nucleotides match TRBD1. Germline assignment: CDR1 SGHNT and CDR2 YYREEE (reference sequence). Losses at the gene ends were 3 bases for V and 6 bases for J; bases not matched to a gene: 12. CDR3 length equals 16 residues. CDR3 amino acids: CASSSGDRGVADTQYF. CDR3 sequence (DNA): TGTGCCAGCAGCTCCGGTGACAGGGGTGTAGCGGATACGCAGTATTTT.

The DNA for the CDR3 is TGCGCCAGCAGCTTGGCCCTGACTAATTCACCCCTCCACTTT. It specifies CASSLALTNSPLHF. V and J are TRBV5-1 and TRBJ1-6; D is undetermined. Germline loops: CDR1 SGHRS, CDR2 YFSETQ. V lost 0 bases and J 6 bases, leaving 7 bases between the germline ends. This CDR3 comprises 14 residues.

This clonotype was picked up a small number of times. The chain uses TRBV7-9 and TRBJ2-1, with TRBD2 identical over 7 bases. Germline V CDR1 and CDR2: SEHNR, FQNEAQ (reference sequence). The J segment lost 9 bases and the V segment lost 4 bases, leaving 18 bases of the junction unmatched. The length of the CDR3 is 17 residues. The CDR3 region is CASSSYSGTNSVGEQFF. The CDR3 nucleotides read TGTGCCAGCAGCTCGTACTCCGGGACTAACTCGGTCGGTGAGCAGTTCTTC.

The chain links TRBV20-1 to TRBJ1-1, with TRBD1 matching over 7 bases. This CDR3 contains 14 residues. Trimming cost V 4 bases and J 1 base; bases outside gene matches: 6. Per the germline V gene, CDR1 is DFQATT and CDR2 is SNEGSKA (reference sequence). DNA for the CDR3: TGCAGTGCTATAACGACAGGGAGGAACACTGAAGCTTTCTTT. It codes for CSAITTGRNTEAFF.

This clonotype turned up a few times. The chain employs TRBV27 and TRBJ1-5, with 11 bases fitting TRBD1. Losses at the gene ends were 5 bases for V and 6 bases for J; bases not matched to a gene: 9. The CDR3 runs 16 residues. Germline loops: CDR1 MNHEY, CDR2 SMNVEV (reference sequence). CDR3 sequence reads: CASSPRTGGFRQPQHF. The CDR3 region has the DNA TGTGCCAGCAGTCCGAGGACAGGGGGCTTCCGTCAGCCCCAGCATTTT.

This clonotype was observed a handful of times. The V call is TRBV20-1, the J call TRBJ2-2; D assignment may be TRBD1 or TRBD2 (5 bases each). This CDR3 region has 14 residues. Germline V CDR1 and CDR2: DFQATT, SNEGSKA (reference sequence). Trimming pared 3 bases from V and 7 bases from J, leaving 15 bases between. The CDR3, as DNA: TGCAGTGCTAGTTCCGGGGCTCTTATCGGGGAGCTGTTTTTT. It is translated as CSASSGALIGELFF.

The V and J genes are TRBV4-2 and TRBJ2-4; the match to TRBD2 covers 14 bases. The last part of the DNA fits TRBJ2-5 better; the J call may be wrong. The germline V gene has CDR1 LGHNA and CDR2 YNFKEQ. CDR3 size: 18 residues. CDR3 sequence reads: CASSQDGLAGGRGETQYF. CDR3 DNA sequence: TGTGCCAGCAGCCAAGATGGACTAGCGGGGGGAAGGGGGGAGACCCAGTACTTC.

With respect to this clonotype: The junction differs from germline at one of its ends, possibly a read error. The genes are TRBV2 and TRBJ2-5, with TRBD1 matching over 7 bases. Germline V gives CDR1 SNHLY, CDR2 FYNNEI. This CDR3 is built from 16 residues. The CDR3 sequence: CASREGQANPRDTQYF. In DNA, the CDR3 is TGTGCCAGCAGGGAAGGACAGGCGAACCCTCGGGATACCCAGTACTTC.

For this clonotype: Germline is not matched at one junction end, which may reflect a read error. This rearrangement joins TRBV7-2 to TRBJ2-5; 7 bases are a match to TRBD1. CDR1 SGHTA and CDR2 FQGNSA come from the germline V gene. The CDR3 extends over 15 amino acids. CDR3 region: CAGSARQGPWETQYF. CDR3 in DNA: TGTGCCGGCAGCGCGAGACAGGGCCCCTGGGAGACCCAGTACTTC.

The chain has TRBV4-1 and TRBJ1-2; tentatively, D is TRBD1 (6 bases). Germline V gives CDR1 MGHRA, CDR2 YSYEKL. The V gene lost 0 bases and the J gene lost 4 bases, with 12 bases spanning the gap. CDR3 length equals 15 residues. The CDR3 here is CASSQDGGPSYGYTF. The CDR3 coding sequence is TGCGCCAGCAGCCAAGATGGGGGGCCGTCCTATGGCTACACCTTC.

The chain is built from TRBV7-8 and TRBJ2-3; 10 nucleotides align to TRBD2. The CDR3 loop spans 15 amino acids. The ends lost 5 bases at V and 6 bases at J; junction bases unmatched: 8. Germline loops: CDR1 SGHVS, CDR2 FQNEAQ. In nucleotides, the CDR3 is TGTGCCAGCAGCCTCACTAGCGGGGACGGGGATACGCAGTATTTT. Protein: CASSLTSGDGDTQYF.

CDR3 region: CATAAAGGRSTDTQYF. For the CDR3, the DNA is TGTGCCACGGCGGCAGCGGGGGGGCGAAGCACAGATACGCAGTATTTT. The rearrangement joins TRBV10-3 to TRBJ2-3; 10 nucleotides match TRBD2. Germline CDR1 is ENHRY and CDR2 is SYGVKD. The CDR3 totals 16 residues. V lost 10 bases, J lost 0 bases, and 10 bases stayed unmatched.

In this sample, this clonotype turned up a few times. The gene calls are TRBV21-1 and TRBJ2-4; the table assigns TRBD1, which was not confirmed against the DNA. The J call is doubtful: the DNA matches TRBJ2-5 better. TRBV21-1 is listed as a pseudogene. The CDR3 sequence is 20 residues long. The CDR3 sequence is CASSKGLKTGGKYVQETQYF. CDR3 coding DNA: TGTGCCAGCAGCAAAGGGCTGAAAACAGGGGGCAAGTATGTCCAAGAGACCCAGTACTTC.